A single sample is the source of the 15 T cell receptor beta chains below, sequenced in a study of siplizumab effects on memory and regulatory T cells. Some clones are missing from TCRdb's copy, which holds only in-frame ones; the method was immunoSEQ multiplex PCR. Of some 97,000 clones listed, more than 85% are singletons. Sequencing used CD4+ T cells sorted from blood. The source of these receptors is a human donor in good health. Some clones in this sample may be carry-over from other donors' samples.

J is TRBJ2-1 and V is TRBV5-1; no definite D call. Germline values: CDR1 SGHRS, CDR2 YFSETQ. V shed 5 bases and J shed 3 bases, with 15 bases lying between them. This CDR3 region has 15 residues. The CDR3 sequence: CASRQGPEIYNEQFF. Written as DNA, the CDR3 is TGCGCCAGCAGACAAGGACCGGAAATCTACAATGAGCAGTTCTTC.

This chain links TRBV2 with TRBJ2-7; 10 bases match TRBD1. CDR1 SNHLY and CDR2 FYNNEI come from the germline V gene. V lost 4 bases, J lost 5 bases, and 2 bases stayed unmatched. The CDR3 is 13 residues long. The CDR3 loop reads CASSGDRGDEQYF. The CDR3 DNA sequence: TGTGCCAGCAGTGGGGACAGGGGCGACGAGCAGTACTTC.

The genes are TRBV28 and TRBJ2-5; D remains ambiguous. Germline CDR1 reads MDHEN; CDR2 reads SYDVKM. V was cut by 4 bases and J by 3 bases, with 3 bases left in between. CDR3 size: 11 residues. The CDR3 DNA follows: TGTGCCAGCAGTTCAGAAGAGACCCAGTACTTC. It specifies CASSSEETQYF.

The chain carries TRBV9 and TRBJ1-4; 7 bases are shared with TRBD1. CDR3 length: 14 residues. Trimming took 3 bases from V and 4 from J; bases not matched to a gene: 3. Germline loops: CDR1 SGDLS, CDR2 YYNGEE. CDR3 DNA: TGTGCCAGCAGCGGAGGGGACAGTAATGAAAAACTGTTTTTT. This codes for CASSGGDSNEKLFF.

This chain joins TRBV28 and TRBJ2-7; 8 bases agree with TRBD2. CDR1 and CDR2 (germline): MDHEN, SYDVKM. After removal of 6 bases from V and 5 bases from J, the junction contained 6 bases not matched to a gene. The CDR3 is 13 amino acids. CDR3 sequence (DNA): TGTGCCAGCAGCTCTGGGACTAGGAACGAGCAGTACTTC. Encoded protein: CASSSGTRNEQYF.

The V gene is TRBV7-9, the J gene TRBJ1-2; D remains ambiguous. Germline V lookup: CDR1 SEHNR, CDR2 FQNEAQ (reference sequence). CDR3 length: 13 amino acids. Trimming removed 7 bases at V and 4 bases at J, with 13 bases between. CDR3 bases: TGTGCCAGCACGAAAGGAGGCAGCTATGGCTACACCTTC. It codes for CASTKGGSYGYTF.

The chain joins TRBV7-9 to TRBJ1-4; D is perhaps TRBD1 (5 bases). The V gene lost 7 bases and the J gene lost 8 bases, with 17 bases spanning the gap. Germline assignment: CDR1 SEHNR and CDR2 FQNEAQ (reference sequence). This CDR3 comprises 14 residues. Here the CDR3 DNA reads TGTGCCAGCACCCACTCTGACTGGGACGAAAAACTGTTTTTT. It codes for CASTHSDWDEKLFF.

This chain joins TRBV6-5 and TRBJ1-5; D not resolved. This CDR3 is 15 amino acids long. V was clipped by 6 bases and J by 1 base, with 13 bases between them. CDR1 and CDR2 from the germline V gene are MNHEY and SVGAGI. The CDR3 loop is CASRPPGGSNQPQHF. Written as DNA, the CDR3 is TGTGCCAGCAGGCCCCCGGGAGGGAGCAATCAGCCCCAGCATTTT.

A remark on this clone: Compared with germline, one end of the junction differs, possibly owing to a read error. The CDR3 DNA sequence: TGTGCTAGCAGCCTCGGACTGCAAGAGACCCAGTACTTC. Its translation: CASSLGLQETQYF. The chain recombines TRBV7-7 with TRBJ2-5; perhaps TRBD2 as D (5 bases). Per the germline V gene, CDR1 is SSHAT and CDR2 is FNYEAQ (reference sequence). This CDR3 region has 13 residues.

The V and J genes are TRBV11-3 and TRBJ2-1; unclear D gene. Germline V gene sequence: CDR1 SGHNT, CDR2 YENEEA. The CDR3 runs 13 residues. V was clipped by 5 bases and J by 6 bases, with 11 bases between them. The CDR3 here is CASSTGPSNEQFF. CDR3 DNA: TGTGCCAGCAGCACCGGACCAAGCAATGAGCAGTTCTTC.

The rearrangement links TRBV18 to TRBJ1-2; D gene ambiguous. Trimming shortened V by 6 bases and J by 2 bases, and 13 bases separated the two germline ends. The germline V gene has CDR1 KGHSH and CDR2 LQKENI. The CDR3 length is 14 residues. CDR3 coding DNA: TGTGCCAGCTCCGATCAACGCCTAAACTATGGCTACACCTTC. Its translation: CASSDQRLNYGYTF.

The chain carries TRBV27 and TRBJ2-3, with unresolved D. CDR1 MNHEY and CDR2 SMNVEV come from the germline V gene (reference sequence). The ends were cut back, 7 bases at V and 3 bases at J, with 14 bases in the middle. The CDR3 consists of 14 residues. CDR3 loop: CASTPRRVTDTQYF. DNA for the CDR3: TGTGCCAGCACCCCCCGTCGGGTTACAGATACGCAGTATTTT.

Note on this clone: The sample carries other DNA sequences with the same CDR3. J is TRBJ2-3 and V is TRBV5-1; D is undetermined. The CDR3 loop spans 14 amino acids. The germline V gene has CDR1 SGHRS and CDR2 YFSETQ. The V end was cut by 0 bases, the J end by 0 bases, with 5 bases between. CDR3 amino acids: CASSLATSTDTQYF. CDR3 DNA sequence: TGCGCCAGCAGCTTGGCCACTAGCACAGATACGCAGTATTTT.

This rearrangement joins TRBV19 to TRBJ2-5, with D possibly called TRBD1 or TRBD2 (6 bases each). This CDR3 has 13 amino acids. Germline CDR1 reads LNHDA; CDR2 reads SQIVND (reference sequence). V was clipped by 4 bases and J by 1 base, with 7 bases between them. For the CDR3, the DNA is TGTGCCAGTAGTAAGGGGGGCCAAGAGACCCAGTACTTC. Residues: CASSKGGQETQYF.

The rearrangement joins TRBV19 to TRBJ1-5; D is undetermined. The CDR3 is made up of 14 amino acids. V gave up 3 bases and J gave up 1 base, with 7 bases separating them. Germline V CDR1 and CDR2: LNHDA, SQIVND (reference sequence). In nucleotides, the CDR3 is TGTGCCAGTAGTATTCTGGGAAGCAATCAGCCCCAGCATTTT. Translation: CASSILGSNQPQHF.